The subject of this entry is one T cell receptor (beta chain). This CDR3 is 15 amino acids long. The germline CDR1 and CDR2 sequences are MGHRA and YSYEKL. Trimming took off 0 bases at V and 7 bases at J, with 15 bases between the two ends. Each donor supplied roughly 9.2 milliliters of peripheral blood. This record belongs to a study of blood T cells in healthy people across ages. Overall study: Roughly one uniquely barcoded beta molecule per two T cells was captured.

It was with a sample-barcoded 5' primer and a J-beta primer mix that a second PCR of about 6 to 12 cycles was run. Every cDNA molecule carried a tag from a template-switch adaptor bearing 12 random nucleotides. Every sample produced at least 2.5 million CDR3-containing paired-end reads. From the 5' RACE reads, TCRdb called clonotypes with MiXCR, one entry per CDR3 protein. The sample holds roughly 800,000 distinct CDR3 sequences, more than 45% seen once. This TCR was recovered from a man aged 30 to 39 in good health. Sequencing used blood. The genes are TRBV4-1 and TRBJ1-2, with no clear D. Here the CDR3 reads CASSQEIVVGGGYTF. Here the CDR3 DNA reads TGCGCCAGCAGCCAAGAAATCGTGGTGGGTGGTGGCTACACCTTC.